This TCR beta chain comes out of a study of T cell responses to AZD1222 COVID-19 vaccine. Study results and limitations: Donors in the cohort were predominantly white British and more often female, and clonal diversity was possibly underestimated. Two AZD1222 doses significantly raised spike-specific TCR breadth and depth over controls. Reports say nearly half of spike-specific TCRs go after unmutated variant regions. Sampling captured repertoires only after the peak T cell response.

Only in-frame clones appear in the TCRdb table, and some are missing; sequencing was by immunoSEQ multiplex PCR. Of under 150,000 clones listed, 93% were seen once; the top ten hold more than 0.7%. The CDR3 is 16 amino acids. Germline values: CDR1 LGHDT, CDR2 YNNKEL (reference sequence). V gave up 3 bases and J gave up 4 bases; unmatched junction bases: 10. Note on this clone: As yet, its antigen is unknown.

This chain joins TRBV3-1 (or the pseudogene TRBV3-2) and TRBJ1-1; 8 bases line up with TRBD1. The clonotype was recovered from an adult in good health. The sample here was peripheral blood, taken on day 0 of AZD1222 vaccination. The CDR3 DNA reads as TGTGCCAGCAGCCACCCCAGTTACACAGGGGGCACTGAAGCTTTCTTT. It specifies CASSHPSYTGGTEAFF.